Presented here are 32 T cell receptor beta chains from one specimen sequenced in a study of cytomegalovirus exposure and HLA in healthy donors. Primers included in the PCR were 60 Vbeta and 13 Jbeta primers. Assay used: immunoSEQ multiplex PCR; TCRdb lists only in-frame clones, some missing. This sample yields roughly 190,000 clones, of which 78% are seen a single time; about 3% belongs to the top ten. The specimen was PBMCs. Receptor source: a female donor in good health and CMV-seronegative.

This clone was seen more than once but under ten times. Here the CDR3 reads CASSRAGQEQYF. The CDR3 DNA reads TGTGCCAGCAGCCGGGCGGGGCAGGAGCAGTACTTC. This chain uses TRBV11-2 with TRBJ2-7; a possible D gene is TRBD2 (6 bases). Germline V gene lookup returns CDR1 SGHAT and CDR2 FQNNGV. The CDR3 has 12 amino acids. Trimming left V 5 bases short and J 7 bases short, with 12 bases between.

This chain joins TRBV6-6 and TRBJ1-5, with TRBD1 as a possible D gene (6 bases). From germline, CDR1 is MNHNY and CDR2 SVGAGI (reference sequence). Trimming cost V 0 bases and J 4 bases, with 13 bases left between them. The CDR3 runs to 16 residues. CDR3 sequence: CASSYSGGQINQPQHF. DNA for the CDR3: TGTGCCAGCAGTTACTCAGGCGGACAGATAAATCAGCCCCAGCATTTT.

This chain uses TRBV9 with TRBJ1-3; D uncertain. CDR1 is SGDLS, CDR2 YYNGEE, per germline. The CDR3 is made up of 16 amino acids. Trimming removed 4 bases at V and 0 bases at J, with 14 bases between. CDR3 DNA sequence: TGTGCCAGCAGCTCTATCGGGGTGAGCTCTGGAAACACCATATATTTT. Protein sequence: CASSSIGVSSGNTIYF.

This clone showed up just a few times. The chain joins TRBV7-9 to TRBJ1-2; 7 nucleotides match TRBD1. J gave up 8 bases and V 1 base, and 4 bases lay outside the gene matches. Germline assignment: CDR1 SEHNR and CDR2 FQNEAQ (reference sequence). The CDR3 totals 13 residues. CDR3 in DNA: TGTGCCAGCAGCTTAGGACAGGGCACAGGCTACACCTTC. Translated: CASSLGQGTGYTF. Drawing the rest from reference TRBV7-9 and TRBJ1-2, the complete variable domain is DTGVSQNPRHKITKRGQNVTFRCDPISEHNRLYWYRQTLGQGPEFLTYFQNEAQLEKSRLLSDRFSAERPKGSFSTLEIQRTEQGDSAMYLCASSLGQGTGYTFGSGTRLTVV.

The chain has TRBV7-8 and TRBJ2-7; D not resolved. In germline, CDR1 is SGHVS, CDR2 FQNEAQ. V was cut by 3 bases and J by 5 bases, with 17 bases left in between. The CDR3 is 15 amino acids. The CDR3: CASSLSRRPPHEQYF. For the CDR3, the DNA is TGTGCCAGCAGCTTGAGTAGGAGACCGCCCCACGAGCAGTACTTC.

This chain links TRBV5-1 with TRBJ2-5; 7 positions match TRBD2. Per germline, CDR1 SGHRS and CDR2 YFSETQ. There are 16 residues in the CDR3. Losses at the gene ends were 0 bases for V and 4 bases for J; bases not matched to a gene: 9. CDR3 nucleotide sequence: TGCGCCAGCAGCTTGGCGGCTAGCGGAGCCCCAGAGACCCAGTACTTC. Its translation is CASSLAASGAPETQYF.

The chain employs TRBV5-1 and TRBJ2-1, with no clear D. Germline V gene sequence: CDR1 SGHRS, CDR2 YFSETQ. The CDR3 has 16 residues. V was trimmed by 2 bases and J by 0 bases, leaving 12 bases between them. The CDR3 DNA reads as TGCGCCAGCAGCTTTATTCCTCTCAGCTCCTACAATGAGCAGTTCTTC. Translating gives CASSFIPLSSYNEQFF.

CDR3 amino acids: CASSSIGQVNSPLHF. Written as DNA, the CDR3 is TGTGCCAGCAGCTCAATTGGACAGGTGAATTCACCCCTCCACTTT. V usage is TRBV7-8 and J usage is TRBJ1-6; 7 bases are shared with TRBD1. V trimming: 4 bases; J trimming: 7 bases; junction bases outside the gene matches: 7. The length of the CDR3 is 15 residues. Germline V CDR1 and CDR2: SGHVS, FQNEAQ.

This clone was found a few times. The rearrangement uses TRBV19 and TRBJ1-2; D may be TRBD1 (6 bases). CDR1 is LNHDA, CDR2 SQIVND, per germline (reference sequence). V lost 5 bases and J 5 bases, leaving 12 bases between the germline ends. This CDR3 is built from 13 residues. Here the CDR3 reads CASSGRGGYGYTF. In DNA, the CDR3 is TGTGCCAGTAGTGGTAGGGGGGGATATGGCTACACCTTC.

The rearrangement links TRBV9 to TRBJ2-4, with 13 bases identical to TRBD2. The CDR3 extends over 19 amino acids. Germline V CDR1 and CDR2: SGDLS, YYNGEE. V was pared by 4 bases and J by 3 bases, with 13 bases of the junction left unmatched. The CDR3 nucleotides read TGTGCCAGCAGCCCGGGACTAGCGGGAATGGGGGTCGGCAAAAACATTCAGTACTTC. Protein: CASSPGLAGMGVGKNIQYF.

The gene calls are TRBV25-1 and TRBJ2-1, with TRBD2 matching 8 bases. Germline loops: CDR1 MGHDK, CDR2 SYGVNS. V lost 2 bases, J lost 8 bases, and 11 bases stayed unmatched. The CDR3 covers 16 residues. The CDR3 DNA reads TGTGCCAGCAGTGAAGTCTACGGGAGGGCGTTCGATGAGCAGTTCTTC. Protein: CASSEVYGRAFDEQFF.

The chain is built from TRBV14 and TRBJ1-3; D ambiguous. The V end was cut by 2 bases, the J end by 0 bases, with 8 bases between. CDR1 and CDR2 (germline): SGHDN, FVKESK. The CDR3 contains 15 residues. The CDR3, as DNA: TGTGCCAGCAGCCAACGCATCAGCTCTGGAAACACCATATATTTT. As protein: CASSQRISSGNTIYF.

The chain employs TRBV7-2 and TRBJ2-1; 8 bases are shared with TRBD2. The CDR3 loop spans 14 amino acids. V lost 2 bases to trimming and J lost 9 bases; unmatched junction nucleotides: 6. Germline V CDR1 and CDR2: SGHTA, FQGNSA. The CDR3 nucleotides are TGTGCCAGCAGCTTAAATGGGCTAGCGGGTGAGCAGTTCTTC. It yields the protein CASSLNGLAGEQFF.

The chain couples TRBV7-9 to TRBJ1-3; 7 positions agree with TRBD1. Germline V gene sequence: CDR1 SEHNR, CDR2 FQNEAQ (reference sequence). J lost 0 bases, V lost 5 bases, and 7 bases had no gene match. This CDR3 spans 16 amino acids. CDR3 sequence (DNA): TGTGCCAGCAGCCAACGGACAGGCGCCTCTGGAAACACCATATATTTT. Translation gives CASSQRTGASGNTIYF. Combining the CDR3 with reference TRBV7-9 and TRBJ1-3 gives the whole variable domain DTGVSQNPRHKITKRGQNVTFRCDPISEHNRLYWYRQTLGQGPEFLTYFQNEAQLEKSRLLSDRFSAERPKGSFSTLEIQRTEQGDSAMYLCASSQRTGASGNTIYFGEGSWLTVV.

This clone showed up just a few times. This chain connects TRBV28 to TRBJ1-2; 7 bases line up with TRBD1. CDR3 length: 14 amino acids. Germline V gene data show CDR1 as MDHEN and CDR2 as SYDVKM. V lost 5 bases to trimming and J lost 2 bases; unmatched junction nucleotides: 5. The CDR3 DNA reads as TGTGCCAGCAGTCCATTGGACAGGAACTATGGCTACACCTTC. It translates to CASSPLDRNYGYTF.

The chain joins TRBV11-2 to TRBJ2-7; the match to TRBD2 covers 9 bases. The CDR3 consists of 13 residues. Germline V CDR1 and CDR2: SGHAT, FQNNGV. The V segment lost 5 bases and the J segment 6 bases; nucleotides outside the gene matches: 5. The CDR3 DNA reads TGTGCCAGCAGCCTCGGGACTAGCCTCGAGCAGTACTTC. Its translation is CASSLGTSLEQYF.

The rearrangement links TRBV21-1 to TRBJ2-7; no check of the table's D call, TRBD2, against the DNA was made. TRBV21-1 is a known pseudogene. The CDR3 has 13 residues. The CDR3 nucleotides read TGTGCCAGCTCGGACTGGAGCTCCTACGAGCAGTACTTC. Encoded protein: CASSDWSSYEQYF.

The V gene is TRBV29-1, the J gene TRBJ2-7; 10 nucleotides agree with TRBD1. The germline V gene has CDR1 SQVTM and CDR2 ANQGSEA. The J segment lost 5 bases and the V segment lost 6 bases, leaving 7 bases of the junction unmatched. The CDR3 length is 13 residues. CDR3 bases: TGCAGCGTAGGGGACAGGGGAGTCCACGAGCAGTACTTC. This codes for CSVGDRGVHEQYF.

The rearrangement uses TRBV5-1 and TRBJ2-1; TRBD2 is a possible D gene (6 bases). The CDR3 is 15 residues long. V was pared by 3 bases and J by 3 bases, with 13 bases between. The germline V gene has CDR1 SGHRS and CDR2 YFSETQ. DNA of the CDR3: TGCGCCAGCAGCTGGGAGGAATCGTTCTACAATGAGCAGTTCTTC. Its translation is CASSWEESFYNEQFF.

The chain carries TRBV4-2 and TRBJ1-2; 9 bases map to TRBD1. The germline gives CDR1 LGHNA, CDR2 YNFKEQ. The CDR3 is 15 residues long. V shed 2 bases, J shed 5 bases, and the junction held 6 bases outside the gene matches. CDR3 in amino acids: CASSQSGTGMYGYTF. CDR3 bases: TGTGCCAGCAGCCAATCCGGGACAGGGATGTATGGCTACACCTTC.

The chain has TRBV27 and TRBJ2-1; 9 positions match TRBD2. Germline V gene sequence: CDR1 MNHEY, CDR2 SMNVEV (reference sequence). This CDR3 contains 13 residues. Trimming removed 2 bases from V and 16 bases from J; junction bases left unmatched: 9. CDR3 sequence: CASSLGGGGREFF. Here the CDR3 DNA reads TGTGCCAGCAGTTTAGGGGGCGGCGGGAGGGAATTCTTC.

This chain's CDR3 is CASRRDLDTGELFF. The CDR3 region has the DNA TGTGCCAGCCGACGGGACTTGGACACCGGGGAGCTGTTTTTT. The chain links TRBV2 to TRBJ2-2, with D possibly matching TRBD2 (6 bases). In germline, CDR1 is SNHLY, CDR2 FYNNEI. This CDR3 region has 14 residues. Trimming cost V 8 bases and J 3 bases, with 13 bases left between them. Full variable domain (remainder filled in from reference TRBV2 and TRBJ2-2): EPEVTQTPSHQVTQMGQEVILRCVPISNHLYFYWYRQILGQKVEFLVSFYNNEISEKSEIFDDQFSVERPDGSNFTLKIRSTKLEDSAMYFCASRRDLDTGELFFGEGSRLTVL.

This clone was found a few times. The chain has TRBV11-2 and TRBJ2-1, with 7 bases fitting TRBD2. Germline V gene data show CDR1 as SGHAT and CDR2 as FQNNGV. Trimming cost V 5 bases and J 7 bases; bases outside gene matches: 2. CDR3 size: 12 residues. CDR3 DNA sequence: TGTGCCAGCAGCGGACTAGGTAATGAGCAGTTCTTC. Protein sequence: CASSGLGNEQFF.

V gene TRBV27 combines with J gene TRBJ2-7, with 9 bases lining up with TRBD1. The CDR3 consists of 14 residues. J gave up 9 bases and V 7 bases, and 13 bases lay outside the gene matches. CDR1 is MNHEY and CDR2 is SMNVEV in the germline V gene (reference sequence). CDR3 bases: TGTGCCAGCACCCCCCTCGGGGACAGGGAAGGGCAGTACTTC. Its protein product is CASTPLGDREGQYF.

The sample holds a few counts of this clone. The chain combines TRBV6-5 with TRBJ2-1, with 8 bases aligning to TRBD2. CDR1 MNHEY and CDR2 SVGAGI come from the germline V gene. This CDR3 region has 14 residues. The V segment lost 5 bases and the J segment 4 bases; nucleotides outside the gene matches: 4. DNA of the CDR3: TGTGCCAGCAGTCGGGGGGGGACTTACAATGAGCAGTTCTTC. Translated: CASSRGGTYNEQFF.

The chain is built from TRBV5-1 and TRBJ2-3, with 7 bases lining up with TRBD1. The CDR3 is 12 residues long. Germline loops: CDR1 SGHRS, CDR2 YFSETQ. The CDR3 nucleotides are TGCTCTGAGGGGGCTCTAACAGATACGCAGTATTTT. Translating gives CSEGALTDTQYF.

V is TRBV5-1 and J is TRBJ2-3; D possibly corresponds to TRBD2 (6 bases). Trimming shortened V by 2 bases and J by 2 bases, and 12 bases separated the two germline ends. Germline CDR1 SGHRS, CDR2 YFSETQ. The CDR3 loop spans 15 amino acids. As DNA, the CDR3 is TGCGCCAGCAGCTTAGGCGTAGCGGACACAGATACGCAGTATTTT. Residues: CASSLGVADTDTQYF.

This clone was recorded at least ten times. The CDR3 sequence: CASSELAGPSYEQYF. The CDR3 region has the DNA TGTGCCAGCAGTGAACTAGCGGGTCCTTCCTACGAGCAGTACTTC. V usage is TRBV27 and J usage is TRBJ2-7; 9 positions match TRBD2. The CDR3 runs to 15 residues. CDR1 and CDR2 from the germline V gene are MNHEY and SMNVEV (reference sequence). Germline trimming cut 5 bases from V and 1 base from J; bases unmatched to any gene: 6.

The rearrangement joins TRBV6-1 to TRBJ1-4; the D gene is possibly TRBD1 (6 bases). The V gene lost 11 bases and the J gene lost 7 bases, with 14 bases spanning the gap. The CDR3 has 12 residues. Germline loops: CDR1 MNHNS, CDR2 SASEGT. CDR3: CAVAGAGEKLFF. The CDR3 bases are TGTGCCGTGGCAGGGGCGGGTGAAAAACTGTTTTTT.

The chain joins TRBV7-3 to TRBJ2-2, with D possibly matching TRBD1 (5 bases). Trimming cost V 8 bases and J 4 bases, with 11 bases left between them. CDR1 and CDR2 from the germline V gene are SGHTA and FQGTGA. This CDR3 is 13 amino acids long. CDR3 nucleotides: TGTGCCAGCTCTAGGACAACCACCGGGGAGCTGTTTTTT. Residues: CASSRTTTGELFF.

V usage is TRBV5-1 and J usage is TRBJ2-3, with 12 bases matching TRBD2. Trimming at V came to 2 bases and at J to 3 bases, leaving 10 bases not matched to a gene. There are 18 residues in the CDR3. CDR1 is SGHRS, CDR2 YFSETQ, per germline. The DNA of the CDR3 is TGCGCCAGCAGCTTATTCCCTAGCGGGGGGGCCAGTACAGATACGCAGTATTTT. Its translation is CASSLFPSGGASTDTQYF.

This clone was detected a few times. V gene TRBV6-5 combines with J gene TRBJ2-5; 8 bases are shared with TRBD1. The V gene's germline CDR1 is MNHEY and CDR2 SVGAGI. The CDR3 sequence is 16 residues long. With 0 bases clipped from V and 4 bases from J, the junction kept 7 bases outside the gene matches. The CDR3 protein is CASSYSAGGWGETQYF. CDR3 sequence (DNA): TGTGCCAGCAGTTACTCGGCAGGGGGCTGGGGAGAGACCCAGTACTTC.